Sequencing of this TCR beta chain was carried out in a study of identical twins. Regarding the study as a whole: Excess low generation probability was seen in twin-shared out-of-frame alpha sequences. Potential partial confounding of zero-insertion analyses by invariant MAIT and iNKT cells was noted. In beta out-of-frame sequences, the excess sharing between twins was weaker.

TCRdb called the 5' RACE reads again in MiXCR, with one record for every CDR3 protein. Found here are some 240,000 distinct CDR3 sequences, about 9% of them singletons; the top ten hold 3% to 3.5%. Comment on this clonotype: No antigen is known for it.

The length of the CDR3 is 15 residues. Per germline, CDR1 SGDLS and CDR2 YYNGEE. V was clipped by 3 bases and J by 8 bases, with 17 bases between them. The same data also went into a second study, on yellow fever vaccine responses in identical twins.

The chain couples TRBV9 to TRBJ1-4; D may be TRBD1 (6 bases). The sequencing input was CD8+ T cells sorted from blood. The clonotype originates from a woman aged 18-29 years in good health. The CDR3 loop is CASSAFIQGGEKLFF. In DNA, the CDR3 is TGTGCCAGCAGCGCTTTTATACAGGGTGGCGAAAAACTGTTTTTT. Variable domain in full (rest from reference TRBV9 and TRBJ1-4): DSGVTQTPKHLITATGQRVTLRCSPRSGDLSVYWYQQSLDQGLQFLIQYYNGEERAKGNILERFSAQQFPDLHSELNLSSLELGDSALYFCASSAFIQGGEKLFFGSGTQLSVL.